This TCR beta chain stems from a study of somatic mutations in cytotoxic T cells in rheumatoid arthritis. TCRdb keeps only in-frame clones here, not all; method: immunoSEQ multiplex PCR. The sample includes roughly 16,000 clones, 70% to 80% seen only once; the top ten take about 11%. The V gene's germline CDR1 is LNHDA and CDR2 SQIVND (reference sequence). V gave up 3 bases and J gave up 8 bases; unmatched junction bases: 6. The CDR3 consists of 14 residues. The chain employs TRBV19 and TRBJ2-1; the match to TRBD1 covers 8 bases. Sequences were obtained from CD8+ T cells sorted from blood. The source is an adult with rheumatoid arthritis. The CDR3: CASSIATGGDEQFF. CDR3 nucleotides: TGTGCCAGTAGTATTGCTACAGGGGGAGATGAGCAGTTCTTC.